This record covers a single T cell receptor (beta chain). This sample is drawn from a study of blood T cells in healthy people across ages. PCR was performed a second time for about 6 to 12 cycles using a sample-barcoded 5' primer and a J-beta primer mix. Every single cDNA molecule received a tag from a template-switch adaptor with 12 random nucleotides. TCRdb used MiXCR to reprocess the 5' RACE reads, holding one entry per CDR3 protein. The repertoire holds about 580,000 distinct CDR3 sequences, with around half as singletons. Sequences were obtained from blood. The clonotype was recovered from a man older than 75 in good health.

CDR3 residues: CASSYSPRAGTKNIQYF. The CDR3 coding sequence is TGTGCCAGCAGTTACTCACCGAGGGCAGGGACCAAAAACATTCAGTACTTC. The chain joins TRBV6-6 to TRBJ2-4; the D call may be TRBD1 or TRBD2 (5 bases each). This CDR3 contains 17 residues. V gave up 0 bases and J gave up 2 bases, with 14 bases separating them. Germline V lookup: CDR1 MNHNY, CDR2 SVGAGI (reference sequence).